These 16 T cell receptor beta chains share one sample of origin, sequenced in a study of blood T cell repertoires in COVID-19. Clones were read by immunoSEQ multiplex PCR, and TCRdb kept only the in-frame ones, dropping some. Of around 250,000 clones listed, roughly nine tenths are singletons. The sequencing sample was made of peripheral blood. Receptor source: a man between 60 and 75 years old with acute or convalescent COVID-19.

The chain joins TRBV21-1 to TRBJ1-2; the table gives TRBD1 as D, unverified against the DNA. TRBV21-1 is deemed a pseudogene. CDR3 length: 17 residues. CDR3 bases: TGTGCCAGCAGCCGACCCGCCGGGACAGGTGCTAACTATGGCTACACCTTC. Translating gives CASSRPAGTGANYGYTF.

The rearrangement joins TRBV15 to TRBJ2-4; perhaps TRBD2 as D (7 bases). Germline loops: CDR1 LNHNV, CDR2 YYDKDF (reference sequence). Trimming took 6 bases from V and 3 from J, leaving 18 bases between them. This CDR3 is built from 16 residues. The CDR3 nucleotides read TGTGCCACCAGTCTCGGGGGGCAGCCCATCAAAAACATTCAGTACTTC. Translation: CATSLGGQPIKNIQYF.

The chain couples TRBV18 to TRBJ1-4; possibly TRBD1 for D (6 bases). Looked up from germline, CDR1 is KGHSH and CDR2 is LQKENI. The CDR3 loop spans 16 amino acids. V dropped 5 bases and J dropped 3 bases, with 16 bases sitting between them. The CDR3 nucleotides are TGTGCCAGCTCAGCCTGGGGGCGCCGGGCTAATGAAAAACTGTTTTTT. Its protein is CASSAWGRRANEKLFF.

This clone was observed a handful of times. J is TRBJ2-5 and V is TRBV28; 7 bases agree with TRBD1. With V trimmed by 3 bases and J by 1 base, 5 bases remained unmatched. Per the germline V gene, CDR1 is MDHEN and CDR2 is SYDVKM. The CDR3 runs 15 residues. The CDR3: CASSFLDRVQETQYF. CDR3 coding DNA: TGTGCCAGCAGTTTCCTCGACAGGGTCCAAGAGACCCAGTACTTC.

The gene calls are TRBV28 and TRBJ2-1; 9 bases are shared with TRBD2. V lost 3 bases to trimming and J lost 5 bases; unmatched junction nucleotides: 11. Germline loops: CDR1 MDHEN, CDR2 SYDVKM. This CDR3 has 17 amino acids. The CDR3 nucleotides read TGTGCCAGCAGTTTCCCCTTCTTACTAGCGGGTAACAATGAGCAGTTCTTC. It translates to CASSFPFLLAGNNEQFF.

The J gene is TRBJ1-5, the V gene TRBV28; D is perhaps TRBD1 (6 bases). Trimming took 6 bases from V and 5 from J, leaving 17 bases between them. Germline lookup yields CDR1 MDHEN and CDR2 SYDVKM. The CDR3 length is 15 residues. CDR3 region: CASSLLQGRHQPQHF. CDR3 DNA sequence: TGTGCCAGCAGCCTTCTTCAGGGGCGGCATCAGCCCCAGCATTTT.

CDR3 sequence reads: CASSPGGWGREQFF. The CDR3 DNA is TGTGCCAGCAGCCCAGGCGGCTGGGGCCGGGAGCAGTTCTTC. The rearrangement uses TRBV13 and TRBJ2-1; D may be TRBD1 (5 bases). The length of the CDR3 is 14 residues. CDR1 PRHDT and CDR2 FYEKMQ come from the germline V gene (reference sequence). V was trimmed by 5 bases and J by 10 bases, leaving 18 bases between them. Based on the CDR3 plus reference TRBV13 and TRBJ2-1, the full variable domain is AAGVIQSPRHLIKEKRETATLKCYPIPRHDTVYWYQQGPGQDPQFLISFYEKMQSDKGSIPDRFSAQQFSDYHSELNMSSLELGDSALYFCASSPGGWGREQFFGPGTRLTVL.

V is TRBV5-5 and J is TRBJ2-7, with D possibly TRBD2 on 6 matching bases. This CDR3 has 15 residues. V gave up 1 base and J gave up 2 bases, with 13 bases separating them. CDR1 SGHKS and CDR2 YYEKEE come from the germline V gene (reference sequence). The CDR3: CASSLIRGGTYEQYF. In DNA form, the CDR3 reads TGTGCCAGCAGCTTGATCCGGGGCGGGACCTACGAGCAGTACTTC.

The V call is TRBV3-1 (or the pseudogene TRBV3-2), the J call TRBJ2-5; tentatively, D is TRBD2 (6 bases). With 5 bases removed from V and 2 bases from J, the gap between germline ends came to 15 bases. The CDR3 covers 15 residues. CDR1 is LGHDT and CDR2 is YNNKEL in the germline V gene (reference sequence). The CDR3 nucleotides are TGTGCCAGCAGCTCCTGGGCGGGACCGCAAGAGACCCAGTACTTC. Encoded protein: CASSSWAGPQETQYF.

J is TRBJ1-5 and V is TRBV19; D not resolved. Germline V gene lookup returns CDR1 LNHDA and CDR2 SQIVND (reference sequence). The CDR3 runs 14 residues. The V gene lost 3 bases and the J gene lost 4 bases, with 10 bases spanning the gap. CDR3 loop: CASSILGLNQPQHF. The CDR3 nucleotides read TGTGCCAGTAGTATTCTCGGGTTGAATCAGCCCCAGCATTTT. The whole variable domain, filled in from reference TRBV19 and TRBJ1-5, reads DGGITQSPKYLFRKEGQNVTLSCEQNLNHDAMYWYRQDPGQGLRLIYYSQIVNDFQKGDIAEGYSVSREKKESFPLTVTSAQKNPTAFYLCASSILGLNQPQHFGDGTRLSIL.

The count of this clone is one. The chain combines TRBV19 with TRBJ2-7; the D gene is possibly TRBD1 (5 bases). Trimming removed 6 bases at V and 5 bases at J, with 20 bases between. The V gene's germline CDR1 is LNHDA and CDR2 SQIVND (reference sequence). The CDR3 has 15 amino acids. The DNA for the CDR3 is TGTGCCAGTAGCTACATCGGCCACCAGGGCAACGAGCAGTACTTC. This translates into CASSYIGHQGNEQYF.

The chain links TRBV19 to TRBJ2-1; D may be TRBD1 (6 bases). CDR1 is LNHDA, CDR2 SQIVND, per germline (reference sequence). The CDR3 totals 14 residues. V was trimmed by 3 bases and J by 7 bases, leaving 13 bases between them. The CDR3 DNA reads TGTGCCAGTAGTATTGCAGGGGTGAGGAATGAGCAGTTCTTC. Translation gives CASSIAGVRNEQFF.

The V and J genes are TRBV27 and TRBJ1-1; 8 bases are a match to TRBD1. After removal of 4 bases from V and 5 bases from J, the junction contained 9 bases not matched to a gene. The CDR3 has 15 amino acids. Germline CDR1 and CDR2: MNHEY and SMNVEV (reference sequence). The CDR3 bases are TGTGCCAGCAGTTCCAATCAGGGGGCTGGTACTGAAGCTTTCTTT. Translating it yields CASSSNQGAGTEAFF.

V and J are TRBV10-3 and TRBJ1-1; TRBD1 agrees at 7 bases. The CDR3 length is 15 residues. The trim removed 7 bases at V and 4 bases at J, leaving 12 bases unmatched. Germline loops: CDR1 ENHRY, CDR2 SYGVKD. The CDR3 bases are TGTGCCATCACCGATAGTCAGGGGGAGGCCACTGAAGCTTTCTTT. Its protein is CAITDSQGEATEAFF.

The chain couples TRBV6-2 or TRBV6-3 to TRBJ1-1, with D maybe TRBD1 (6 bases). The CDR3 loop spans 18 amino acids. V was trimmed by 0 bases and J by 0 bases, leaving 17 bases between them. Per the germline V gene, CDR1 is MNHEY and CDR2 is SVGEGT. CDR3 residues: CASSYSNLQGAMNTEAFF. CDR3 DNA sequence: TGTGCCAGCAGTTACTCGAATTTACAGGGCGCGATGAACACTGAAGCTTTCTTT.

This clone was detected only a few times. The chain couples TRBV6-2 or TRBV6-3 to TRBJ2-2; possible D gene TRBD1, 5 bases. The V gene's germline CDR1 is MNHEY and CDR2 SVGEGT. V was pared by 0 bases and J by 6 bases, with 8 bases between. The CDR3 covers 14 residues. This chain's CDR3 is CASSYSRGSGELFF. CDR3 nucleotide sequence: TGTGCCAGCAGTTACTCAAGGGGTTCCGGGGAGCTGTTTTTT.